This is a list of T cell receptor beta chains from one sample in a study of cytomegalovirus exposure and HLA in healthy donors. Data came from immunoSEQ multiplex PCR; TCRdb stores just in-frame clones and leaves some out. The sample contains approximately 110,000 clones, around 73% of which appear only once. Sequencing was performed on PBMCs. All receptors come from a woman aged 40 to 50 in good health and CMV-seropositive. CDR3s include the opening cysteine and the closing phenylalanine or tryptophan. A D gene is named only where the DNA matches it firmly. Clone size is shown for a subset of rows, as once, few, many or a class of expanded clone.

d_gene: .
v_gene: TRBV7-3
j_gene: TRBJ1-1
abundance: .
CDR3aa: CASSYSGGSEAFF
CDR3nt: TGTGCCAGCAGTTATAGTGGGGGGTCGGAAGCTTTCTTT

d_gene: TRBD1
v_gene: TRBV4-3
j_gene: TRBJ1-1
abundance: few
CDR3aa: CASSLLGQGGAFF
CDR3nt: TGCGCCAGCAGCCTCTTGGGGCAGGGGGGAGCTTTCTTT

d_gene: TRBD1
v_gene: TRBV11-2
j_gene: TRBJ1-2
abundance: .
CDR3aa: CASSPVRTGDSYGYTF
CDR3nt: TGTGCCAGCAGCCCTGTCCGGACAGGGGACAGCTATGGCTACACCTTC

d_gene: .
v_gene: TRBV7-8
j_gene: TRBJ2-7
abundance: .
CDR3aa: CASSEQPPSYEQYF
CDR3nt: TGTGCCAGCAGCGAACAACCGCCATCCTACGAGCAGTACTTC

d_gene: .
v_gene: TRBV7-8
j_gene: TRBJ1-5
abundance: .
CDR3aa: CASSPDRVNQPQHF
CDR3nt: TGTGCCAGCAGCCCGGACAGAGTAAATCAGCCCCAGCATTTT

d_gene: TRBD1
v_gene: TRBV11-2
j_gene: TRBJ1-2
abundance: few
CDR3aa: CASSLGTEYYGYTF
CDR3nt: TGTGCCAGCAGCCTAGGGACAGAATACTATGGCTACACCTTC

d_gene: TRBD2
v_gene: TRBV4-1
j_gene: TRBJ2-5
abundance: .
CDR3aa: CASSQGLAGGETQYF
CDR3nt: TGCGCCAGCAGCCAAGGTCTAGCGGGAGGAGAGACCCAGTACTTC

d_gene: .
v_gene: TRBV4-2
j_gene: TRBJ1-2
abundance: .
CDR3aa: CASSPAGRDGYTF
CDR3nt: TGTGCCAGCAGTCCCGCGGGGAGGGATGGCTACACCTTC

d_gene: TRBD1
v_gene: TRBV29-1
j_gene: TRBJ2-1
abundance: .
CDR3aa: CSVLRAQGLNEQFF
CDR3nt: TGCAGCGTTCTTCGGGCACAGGGGCTAAATGAGCAGTTCTTC

d_gene: .
v_gene: TRBV9
j_gene: TRBJ2-1
abundance: .
CDR3aa: CASSVEGRPQAEQFF
CDR3nt: TGTGCCAGCAGCGTAGAGGGGCGCCCCCAAGCCGAGCAGTTCTTC

d_gene: .
v_gene: TRBV9
j_gene: TRBJ1-3
abundance: .
CDR3aa: CASSVDHSSGNTIYF
CDR3nt: TGTGCCAGCAGCGTAGATCACAGCTCTGGAAACACCATATATTTT

d_gene: .
v_gene: TRBV4-2
j_gene: TRBJ1-1
abundance: .
CDR3aa: CASSQGVNTEAFF
CDR3nt: TGTGCCAGCAGCCAAGGTGTAAACACTGAAGCTTTCTTT

d_gene: .
v_gene: TRBV6-1
j_gene: TRBJ1-5
abundance: .
CDR3aa: CASGGLLNQPQHF
CDR3nt: TGTGCCAGCGGCGGACTGCTCAATCAGCCCCAGCATTTT

d_gene: TRBD1
v_gene: TRBV29-1
j_gene: TRBJ1-2
abundance: .
CDR3aa: CSVGQGAYGYTF
CDR3nt: TGCAGCGTTGGACAGGGGGCATATGGCTACACCTTC

d_gene: .
v_gene: TRBV6-6
j_gene: TRBJ2-1
abundance: few
CDR3aa: CASSPAGNEQFF
CDR3nt: TGTGCCAGCAGTCCCGCGGGGAATGAGCAGTTCTTC

d_gene: .
v_gene: TRBV7-9
j_gene: TRBJ1-1
abundance: .
CDR3aa: CASSPTESGEAFF
CDR3nt: TGTGCCAGCAGCCCGACCGAATCGGGGGAAGCTTTCTTT

d_gene: TRBD1
v_gene: TRBV27
j_gene: TRBJ2-5
abundance: few
CDR3aa: CASSSGTGLEETQYF
CDR3nt: TGTGCCAGCAGTTCCGGGACAGGGTTGGAAGAGACCCAGTACTTC

d_gene: TRBD1
v_gene: TRBV7-8
j_gene: TRBJ1-1
abundance: few
CDR3aa: CASSFPWTGQNTEAFF
CDR3nt: TGTGCCAGCAGCTTCCCCTGGACAGGGCAGAACACTGAAGCTTTCTTT

d_gene: .
v_gene: TRBV5-4
j_gene: TRBJ1-6
abundance: .
CDR3aa: CASSLAGGASPLHF
CDR3nt: TGTGCCAGCAGCTTGGCCGGGGGGGCTTCACCCCTCCACTTT

d_gene: .
v_gene: TRBV6-5
j_gene: TRBJ1-4
abundance: few
CDR3aa: CASSYSGTTNEKLFF
CDR3nt: TGTGCCAGCAGTTACTCCGGGACAACCAATGAAAAACTGTTTTTT

d_gene: .
v_gene: TRBV7-9
j_gene: TRBJ1-1
abundance: .
CDR3aa: CASSLTGWGTEAFF
CDR3nt: TGTGCCAGCAGCTTAACAGGGTGGGGCACTGAAGCTTTCTTT

d_gene: TRBD1
v_gene: TRBV2
j_gene: TRBJ2-3
abundance: .
CDR3aa: CASSGQGANTDTQYF
CDR3nt: TGTGCCAGCAGTGGACAGGGGGCTAACACAGATACGCAGTATTTT

d_gene: TRBD1
v_gene: TRBV6-5
j_gene: TRBJ2-2
abundance: .
CDR3aa: CASRRTGGGELFF
CDR3nt: TGTGCCAGCAGAAGGACAGGGGGCGGGGAGCTGTTTTTT

d_gene: .
v_gene: TRBV2
j_gene: TRBJ1-2
abundance: once
CDR3aa: CASSEATGAGYTF
CDR3nt: TGTGCCAGCAGTGAAGCCACTGGAGCGGGCTACACCTTC

d_gene: .
v_gene: TRBV10-3
j_gene: TRBJ1-1
abundance: .
CDR3aa: CAISDIQNTEAFF
CDR3nt: TGTGCCATCAGTGACATCCAGAACACTGAAGCTTTCTTT

d_gene: .
v_gene: TRBV7-2
j_gene: TRBJ2-3
abundance: .
CDR3aa: CASSLGSQSDTQYF
CDR3nt: TGTGCCAGCAGCTTGGGGAGCCAGTCAGATACGCAGTATTTT

d_gene: .
v_gene: TRBV7-2
j_gene: TRBJ1-3
abundance: once
CDR3aa: CASSLDFKGNTIYF
CDR3nt: TGTGCCAGCAGCTTAGATTTTAAAGGAAACACCATATATTTT

d_gene: TRBD2
v_gene: TRBV5-7
j_gene: TRBJ2-2
abundance: .
CDR3aa: CASSTPSGGEATNTGELFF
CDR3nt: TGTGCCAGCAGCACCCCTAGCGGGGGGGAGGCCACGAACACCGGGGAGCTGTTTTTT

d_gene: TRBD1
v_gene: TRBV5-4
j_gene: TRBJ2-6
abundance: .
CDR3aa: CASSSIPGQAISGANVLTF
CDR3nt: TGTGCCAGCAGCTCCATACCGGGACAGGCCATCTCTGGGGCCAACGTCCTGACTTTC

d_gene: .
v_gene: TRBV27
j_gene: TRBJ2-3
abundance: .
CDR3aa: CASSFTSRVGATQYF
CDR3nt: TGTGCCAGCAGTTTTACTAGCCGAGTCGGGGCTACGCAGTATTTT

d_gene: TRBD1
v_gene: TRBV5-6
j_gene: TRBJ2-2
abundance: few
CDR3aa: CASSWTGGGANTGELFF
CDR3nt: TGTGCCAGCAGCTGGACAGGGGGCGGTGCGAACACCGGGGAGCTGTTTTTT

d_gene: TRBD2
v_gene: TRBV19
j_gene: TRBJ2-1
abundance: .
CDR3aa: CASSKERGDNEQFF
CDR3nt: TGTGCCAGTAGTAAGGAACGGGGGGACAATGAGCAGTTCTTC

d_gene: .
v_gene: TRBV27
j_gene: TRBJ1-5
abundance: .
CDR3aa: CASWVGGSQPQHF
CDR3nt: TGTGCCAGCTGGGTGGGCGGGAGTCAGCCCCAGCATTTT

d_gene: .
v_gene: TRBV4-3
j_gene: TRBJ1-2
abundance: .
CDR3aa: CASSQTPQSNYGYTF
CDR3nt: TGCGCCAGCAGCCAAACCCCACAGAGCAACTATGGCTACACCTTC

d_gene: TRBD1
v_gene: TRBV6-5
j_gene: TRBJ1-2
abundance: once
CDR3aa: CASSSTGGASGYTF
CDR3nt: TGTGCCAGCAGTTCGACAGGGGGCGCGTCTGGCTACACCTTC

d_gene: TRBD1
v_gene: TRBV10-3
j_gene: TRBJ1-2
abundance: .
CDR3aa: CAISEPHQGARYGYTF
CDR3nt: TGTGCCATCAGTGAGCCTCACCAGGGGGCTCGGTATGGCTACACCTTC

d_gene: .
v_gene: TRBV9
j_gene: TRBJ1-1
abundance: .
CDR3aa: CASSVDSNTEAFF
CDR3nt: TGTGCCAGCAGCGTAGATAGTAACACTGAAGCTTTCTTT

d_gene: TRBD1
v_gene: TRBV5-1
j_gene: TRBJ1-2
abundance: .
CDR3aa: CASSLQTGGGNYGYTF
CDR3nt: TGCGCCAGCAGCTTGCAAACAGGGGGCGGTAACTATGGCTACACCTTC

d_gene: TRBD2
v_gene: TRBV9
j_gene: TRBJ2-7
abundance: .
CDR3aa: CASSSLSGTYEQYF
CDR3nt: TGTGCCAGCAGCTCCCTAAGCGGGACCTACGAGCAGTACTTC

d_gene: TRBD1
v_gene: TRBV28
j_gene: TRBJ1-1
abundance: few
CDR3aa: CASSSHGTGGTEAFF
CDR3nt: TGTGCCAGCAGTTCCCACGGGACAGGCGGCACTGAAGCTTTCTTT

d_gene: .
v_gene: TRBV9
j_gene: TRBJ1-1
abundance: .
CDR3aa: CASSFPGPGGDTEAFF
CDR3nt: TGTGCCAGCAGCTTCCCTGGCCCGGGGGGAGACACTGAAGCTTTCTTT

d_gene: TRBD1
v_gene: TRBV4-3
j_gene: TRBJ1-1
abundance: .
CDR3aa: CASSQSVTGHTEAFF
CDR3nt: TGCGCCAGCAGCCAGTCGGTGACAGGGCACACTGAAGCTTTCTTT

d_gene: .
v_gene: TRBV5-1
j_gene: TRBJ2-4
abundance: .
CDR3aa: CASSLGPSTENIQYF
CDR3nt: TGCGCCAGCAGCTTGGGCCCCTCCACAGAAAACATTCAGTACTTC

d_gene: .
v_gene: TRBV5-8
j_gene: TRBJ2-5
abundance: .
CDR3aa: CASSLQRETQYF
CDR3nt: TGTGCCAGCAGCTTGCAACGGGAGACCCAGTACTTC

d_gene: .
v_gene: TRBV6-5
j_gene: TRBJ1-6
abundance: .
CDR3aa: CASSFKDGGYSPLHF
CDR3nt: TGTGCCAGCAGTTTTAAGGACGGGGGATATTCACCCCTCCACTTT

d_gene: .
v_gene: TRBV5-1
j_gene: TRBJ1-1
abundance: once
CDR3aa: CASSLIVTGRRNTEAFF
CDR3nt: TGCGCCAGCAGCTTGATTGTCACAGGGCGGCGAAACACTGAAGCTTTCTTT

d_gene: TRBD2
v_gene: TRBV7-2
j_gene: TRBJ2-1
abundance: few
CDR3aa: CASSLGGGSYNEQFF
CDR3nt: TGTGCCAGCAGCTTAGGGGGGGGCTCCTACAATGAGCAGTTCTTC

d_gene: TRBD1
v_gene: TRBV7-9
j_gene: TRBJ1-5
abundance: .
CDR3aa: CASSSGTGSQPQHF
CDR3nt: TGTGCCAGCAGCTCCGGGACAGGGAGTCAGCCCCAGCATTTT

d_gene: TRBD2
v_gene: TRBV5-1
j_gene: TRBJ2-3
abundance: .
CDR3aa: CASQNSLAGMVTDTQYF
CDR3nt: TGCGCCAGCCAAAACAGCCTAGCGGGGATGGTCACAGATACGCAGTATTTT

d_gene: .
v_gene: TRBV2
j_gene: TRBJ2-7
abundance: .
CDR3aa: CAGVGGDTYEQYF
CDR3nt: TGTGCCGGAGTGGGGGGGGACACCTACGAGCAGTACTTC

d_gene: TRBD2
v_gene: TRBV7-9
j_gene: TRBJ2-7
abundance: .
CDR3aa: CASSSGSGTRLVEQYF
CDR3nt: TGTGCCAGCAGCTCAGGATCCGGGACTAGGCTAGTCGAGCAGTACTTC

d_gene: .
v_gene: TRBV9
j_gene: TRBJ1-6
abundance: .
CDR3aa: CASSVLSSVSPLHF
CDR3nt: TGTGCCAGCAGCGTGCTGAGCTCGGTATCACCCCTCCACTTT

d_gene: .
v_gene: TRBV6-1
j_gene: TRBJ1-1
abundance: .
CDR3aa: CASSEAPWGQEAFF
CDR3nt: TGTGCCAGCAGTGAAGCGCCGTGGGGGCAGGAAGCTTTCTTT

d_gene: .
v_gene: TRBV2
j_gene: TRBJ2-7
abundance: .
CDR3aa: CASSEWPSYEQYF
CDR3nt: TGTGCCAGCAGTGAATGGCCCTCCTACGAGCAGTACTTC

d_gene: .
v_gene: TRBV5-4
j_gene: TRBJ1-3
abundance: .
CDR3aa: CASSSTAASGNTIYF
CDR3nt: TGTGCCAGCAGCTCGACTGCCGCCTCTGGAAACACCATATATTTT

d_gene: .
v_gene: TRBV25-1
j_gene: TRBJ2-5
abundance: few
CDR3aa: CASSNQFQETQYF
CDR3nt: TGTGCCAGCAGTAATCAGTTTCAAGAGACCCAGTACTTC

d_gene: TRBD1
v_gene: TRBV11-1
j_gene: TRBJ1-1
abundance: .
CDR3aa: CASSFRDRGSEAFF
CDR3nt: TGTGCCAGCAGCTTCCGGGACAGGGGATCTGAAGCTTTCTTT

d_gene: .
v_gene: TRBV14
j_gene: TRBJ1-2
abundance: .
CDR3aa: CASSQDREYTF
CDR3nt: TGTGCCAGCAGCCAAGATCGGGAGTACACCTTC